One sample yielded the 20 T cell receptor beta chains listed below, sequenced in a study of metastatic and nonmetastatic thyroid tumors. No patient had received any treatment before thyroid surgery. TCRdb re-analyzed the PCR reads through MiXCR. The data contain around 21,000 clones, 15% to 20% of them singletons. Sequencing was done on a sample of blood. The receptors stem from a male donor with papillary thyroid cancer or a benign thyroid nodule (not recorded which). Some clones in this sample may be carry-over from other donors' samples.

This clone has ten or more counts. The chain uses TRBV3-1 and TRBJ2-7; unclear D gene. This CDR3 contains 13 residues. V was cut by 4 bases and J by 4 bases, with 11 bases left in between. Germline V gene lookup returns CDR1 LGHDT and CDR2 YNNKEL (reference sequence). CDR3 sequence: CASSLRLEYEQYF. The CDR3 region has the DNA TGTGCCAGCAGCCTAAGATTAGAATACGAGCAGTACTTC.

J is TRBJ2-7 and V is TRBV30; D is possibly TRBD2 (5 bases). The CDR3 is 17 residues long. Trimming pared 0 bases from V and 4 bases from J, leaving 22 bases between. Germline V gene sequence: CDR1 GTSNPN, CDR2 SVGIG (reference sequence). The CDR3 nucleotides read TGTGCCTGGAGTGTCCTGTCTGAGGGCCAAGGACGATACGAGCAGTACGTC. Protein: CAWSVLSEGQGRYEQYV.

In its sample, this clone is medium-sized. The chain has TRBV27 and TRBJ1-1; 9 bases align to TRBD1. The CDR3 is made up of 14 amino acids. The germline CDR1 and CDR2 sequences are MNHEY and SMNVEV (reference sequence). The ends lost 3 bases at V and 3 bases at J; junction bases unmatched: 2. Here the CDR3 DNA reads TGTGCCAGCAGTTTGGGGACAGGGCACACTGAAGCTTTCTTT. Its translation is CASSLGTGHTEAFF.

The chain is built from TRBV30 and TRBJ2-1; D possibly uses TRBD1 or TRBD2 (5 bases each). Germline V gene lookup returns CDR1 GTSNPN and CDR2 SVGIG (reference sequence). The CDR3 runs to 15 residues. Between the trimmed V and J ends, which lost 5 bases and 8 bases, there was a span of 22 bases. The CDR3 nucleotides read TGTGCCTGGTCCACCTTGGGACGGTTGGTCGATGAGCAGTTCTTC. Encoded protein: CAWSTLGRLVDEQFF.

The V call is TRBV11-3, the J call TRBJ2-7; D call uncertain. Germline V gene data show CDR1 as SGHNT and CDR2 as YENEEA. This CDR3 spans 16 amino acids. V was shortened by 5 bases and J by 0 bases, with 17 bases between the two germline ends. CDR3 sequence: CASSNPLLSSSYEQYF. In DNA, the CDR3 is TGTGCCAGCAGCAATCCTCTCCTCTCCTCCTCCTACGAGCAGTACTTC.

This clone occurred many times. The CDR3 bases are TGTGCCAGCAAAGGCGGGAGTCAGGATGAGCAGTTCTTC. Residues: CASKGGSQDEQFF. V gene TRBV9 combines with J gene TRBJ2-1; the match to TRBD2 covers 7 bases. The germline V gene has CDR1 SGDLS and CDR2 YYNGEE. The CDR3 has 13 amino acids. Trimming at V came to 6 bases and at J to 8 bases, leaving 8 bases not matched to a gene.

The chain carries TRBV20-1 and TRBJ2-7; TRBD1 is a possible D gene (5 bases). CDR3 size: 12 residues. Germline V lookup: CDR1 DFQATT, CDR2 SNEGSKA (reference sequence). V lost 5 bases and J 5 bases, leaving 13 bases between the germline ends. The chain's CDR3 is CSAVEDTNEQYF. DNA of the CDR3: TGCAGTGCTGTAGAGGACACCAACGAGCAGTACTTC.

In this sample, this clone turned up many times. This chain joins TRBV15 and TRBJ2-3; 13 bases are a match to TRBD2. The CDR3 length is 16 residues. Germline CDR1 and CDR2: LNHNV and YYDKDF (reference sequence). V was clipped by 4 bases and J by 5 bases; unmatched bases: 6. The CDR3 region is CATSKGLAGSQDTQYF. As DNA, the CDR3 is TGTGCCACCAGCAAGGGACTAGCGGGATCACAAGATACGCAGTATTTT.

Remarks on this clone: The junction departs from the called germline gene at one end, perhaps through a read error. The genes are TRBV5-1 and TRBJ2-2; 8 bases fit TRBD1. The germline CDR1 and CDR2 sequences are SGHRS and YFSETQ. The CDR3 length is 16 residues. The CDR3 DNA reads TGCACCAGCAGCAATTCGGACAGGGAGGACACCGGGGAGCTGTTTTTT. Translated, it gives CTSSNSDREDTGELFF.

This clone was detected ten times or more. The V and J genes are TRBV2 and TRBJ1-6; 9 positions match TRBD1. There are 14 residues in the CDR3. Germline values: CDR1 SNHLY, CDR2 FYNNEI. Trimming at V came to 4 bases and at J to 9 bases, leaving 4 bases not matched to a gene. The CDR3 coding sequence is TGTGCCAGCAGTGCGGGGACAGGGATTTCACCCCTCCACTTT. Translating it yields CASSAGTGISPLHF.

The V call is TRBV4-1, the J call TRBJ2-7; tentative D call: TRBD1 (6 bases). The germline V and J ends were trimmed by 0 bases and 3 bases, with 12 bases remaining between them. Germline V gene sequence: CDR1 MGHRA, CDR2 YSYEKL. CDR3 length: 15 amino acids. The CDR3 here is CASSQDLIGGYEQYF. The CDR3 DNA reads TGCGCCAGCAGCCAAGATCTTATAGGGGGCTACGAGCAGTACTTC.

This clone has at least ten counts. The chain uses TRBV20-1 and TRBJ1-1; unclear D gene. This CDR3 has 16 amino acids. Per germline, CDR1 DFQATT and CDR2 SNEGSKA (reference sequence). The V end was cut by 0 bases, the J end by 4 bases, with 18 bases between. Here the CDR3 reads CSARDFGSLGSTEAFF. CDR3 DNA sequence: TGCAGTGCTAGAGATTTCGGGTCTCTCGGGTCCACTGAAGCTTTCTTT.

The J gene is TRBJ2-7, the V gene TRBV27, with 8 bases matching TRBD1. Germline V gene sequence: CDR1 MNHEY, CDR2 SMNVEV (reference sequence). V gave up 6 bases and J gave up 1 base; unmatched junction bases: 14. This CDR3 is built from 17 residues. The CDR3 DNA is TGTGCCAGCAGACAGGGGGATTTGGGCCGCTGGTCCTACGAGCAGTACTTC. Translating gives CASRQGDLGRWSYEQYF.

This clone was seen repeatedly, ten times or more. The chain has TRBV9 and TRBJ2-7, with a possible D match to TRBD2 (5 bases). Trimming took 0 bases from V and 2 from J, leaving 9 bases between them. This CDR3 region has 14 residues. Germline loops: CDR1 SGDLS, CDR2 YYNGEE. CDR3 sequence: CASSVGGGTYEQYF. The CDR3 nucleotides read TGTGCCAGCAGCGTAGGTGGAGGAACCTACGAGCAGTACTTC.

This clone was found many times. This rearrangement joins TRBV5-1 to TRBJ2-2; no definite D call. The CDR3 runs 11 residues. Germline-derived CDR1 and CDR2 are SGHRS and YFSETQ. V was clipped by 5 bases and J by 5 bases, with 4 bases between them. DNA of the CDR3: TGCGCCAGCAGGGGGACCGGGGAGCTGTTTTTT. Its protein product is CASRGTGELFF.

This clone was counted many times. V gene TRBV28 combines with J gene TRBJ1-2; D perhaps matches TRBD1 (5 bases). Germline V lookup: CDR1 MDHEN, CDR2 SYDVKM. V was clipped by 3 bases and J by 2 bases, with 7 bases between them. This CDR3 spans 13 amino acids. The CDR3 protein is CASSLGPNYGYTF. Written as DNA, the CDR3 is TGTGCCAGCAGTTTGGGACCGAACTATGGCTACACCTTC.

By its share, this clone is medium-sized. The CDR3 bases are TGTGCCAGCTCACAGGGGAGGGGCAATCAGCCCCAGCATTTT. Translated, it gives CASSQGRGNQPQHF. The chain employs TRBV18 and TRBJ1-5; D possibly corresponds to TRBD1 (5 bases). V lost 4 bases and J lost 2, with 9 bases in between. CDR1 and CDR2 (germline): KGHSH, LQKENI. The CDR3 sequence is 14 residues long.

At least ten counts were recorded for this clone. The V gene is TRBV5-1, the J gene TRBJ1-5; TRBD1 matches 11 bases. The junction had 2 bases not matched to a gene; V was cut back by 3 bases and J by 6 bases. In germline, CDR1 is SGHRS, CDR2 YFSETQ. The CDR3 is 14 amino acids. The chain's CDR3 is CASSSGTGGQPQHF. DNA for the CDR3: TGCGCCAGCAGCTCCGGGACAGGGGGTCAGCCCCAGCATTTT.

The chain joins TRBV20-1 to TRBJ2-5; D is unresolved. V shed 5 bases and J shed 2 bases, with 9 bases lying between them. The V gene's germline CDR1 is DFQATT and CDR2 SNEGSKA (reference sequence). The CDR3 contains 12 residues. The CDR3 bases are TGCAGTGCTGTCGAAGGTCAAGAGACCCAGTACTTC. Protein product: CSAVEGQETQYF.

This clone was found many times. The CDR3 DNA reads TGTGCCAGCAGTTTATCCCTGACTAGCGGGGGGGGAAAGACCCAGTACTTC. It translates to CASSLSLTSGGGKTQYF. The chain combines TRBV28 with TRBJ2-5; TRBD2 aligns across 14 bases. Looked up from germline, CDR1 is MDHEN and CDR2 is SYDVKM. Trimming took 1 base from V and 6 from J; bases not matched to a gene: 7. This CDR3 spans 17 amino acids. Based on the CDR3 plus reference TRBV28 and TRBJ2-5, the full variable domain is DVKVTQSSRYLVKRTGEKVFLECVQDMDHENMFWYRQDPGLGLRLIYFSYDVKMKEKGDIPEGYSVSREKKERFSLILESASTNQTSMYLCASSLSLTSGGGKTQYFGPGTRLLVL.